These 8 T cell receptor beta chains were sequenced from one sample in a study of tumor-infiltrating lymphocytes in localized non-small cell lung cancer (dated by TCRdb to about 2021). Receptors were amplified or captured by the immunoSEQ multiplex PCR assay. TCRdb re-hosts the immuneACCESS table, in-frame sequences only. Its copies lack some clones; in the studies checked, an unresolved V gene accounts for under half of them, and the cause for the rest is not known. The table for this sample lists about 21,000 clones; roughly three quarters of them were counted only once. Jointly, the top ten make up about 3.6% of the sample. The sample taken for sequencing was lung tumor tissue. These receptors all come from a human donor with non-small cell lung cancer.

The gene calls are TRBV11-2 and TRBJ2-7; maybe TRBD2 (7 bases). Germline CDR1 is SGHAT and CDR2 is FQNNGV. The ends were cut back, 1 base at V and 2 bases at J, with 12 bases in the middle. The CDR3 contains 15 residues. The CDR3, as DNA: TGTGCCAGCAGCTTAGTGGGGGGGCCTACCTACGAGCAGTACTTC. Protein: CASSLVGGPTYEQYF.

The gene calls are TRBV5-4 and TRBJ2-5; possibly TRBD2 for D (6 bases). This CDR3 is 15 amino acids long. Germline V gives CDR1 SGHNT, CDR2 YYREEE (reference sequence). V was trimmed by 8 bases and J by 4 bases, leaving 21 bases between them. CDR3 loop: CASSPPAGGRETQYF. The CDR3 DNA reads as TGTGCCAGTTCCCCTCCCGCCGGGGGTCGAGAGACCCAGTACTTC.

This clone is a singleton in its sample. The CDR3 DNA follows: TGTGCCAGCAGCTTAGAAGAGAACACTGAAGCTTTCTTT. It encodes CASSLEENTEAFF. The chain has TRBV7-9 and TRBJ1-1; D unresolved. Germline V CDR1 and CDR2: SEHNR, FQNEAQ (reference sequence). There are 13 residues in the CDR3. Between the trimmed V and J ends, which lost 1 base and 1 base, there was a span of 4 bases.

The chain recombines TRBV6-4 with TRBJ2-3, with a tentative D call TRBD1 (7 bases). The length of the CDR3 is 14 residues. V shed 3 bases and J shed 7 bases, with 14 bases lying between them. CDR1 is MRHNA, CDR2 SNTAGT, per germline. CDR3 sequence: CASSEAGGLNTQYF. DNA for the CDR3: TGTGCCAGCAGTGAGGCAGGGGGACTGAATACGCAGTATTTT.

The CDR3 sequence: CASSEADRGPYEQYF. In DNA, the CDR3 is TGTGCCAGCAGTGAAGCCGACAGGGGCCCCTACGAGCAGTACTTC. The rearrangement links TRBV6-1 to TRBJ2-7; 8 bases line up with TRBD1. This CDR3 contains 15 residues. Germline values: CDR1 MNHNS, CDR2 SASEGT. V shed 0 bases and J 2 bases; nucleotides not matched to a gene: 3.

Here the CDR3 DNA reads TGTGCCAGCGTCCAGGGACTTTCCTACGAGCAGTACTTC. Amino acids: CASVQGLSYEQYF. The chain joins TRBV2 to TRBJ2-7, with D possibly matching TRBD2 (6 bases). This CDR3 region has 13 residues. CDR1 and CDR2 from the germline V gene are SNHLY and FYNNEI. Between the trimmed V and J ends, which lost 8 bases and 1 base, there was a span of 12 bases.

Points on this clone: A single base separates this from a much larger clone, so it may be a read error. The sample contains more than one DNA sequence encoding this CDR3. The rearrangement uses TRBV10-3 and TRBJ1-1; weak D call: TRBD1 (6 bases). CDR3 length: 15 amino acids. Per the germline V gene, CDR1 is ENHRY and CDR2 is SYGVKD. V dropped 7 bases and J dropped 2 bases, with 17 bases sitting between them. The CDR3 sequence is CAITEGGRRNTEAFF. CDR3 nucleotides: TGTGCCATCACCGAAGGGGGACGGAGAAACACTGAAGCTTTCTTT.

CDR3 loop: CASSYSPGQDYGYTF. The CDR3 DNA sequence: TGTGCCAGCAGTTACTCGCCGGGACAGGACTATGGCTACACCTTC. V and J are TRBV6-5 and TRBJ1-2, with 8 bases lining up with TRBD1. This CDR3 contains 15 residues. The ends lost 0 bases at V and 3 bases at J; junction bases unmatched: 3. The germline V gene has CDR1 MNHEY and CDR2 SVGAGI.